Shown below are 24 T cell receptor beta chains from a single sample sequenced in a study of cytomegalovirus exposure and HLA in healthy donors. The assay was immunoSEQ multiplex PCR, and TCRdb's table has in-frame clones only and misses some. In the table there are 90,000 to 150,000 clones, roughly 90% of which are singletons. Input material: PBMCs. The origin of the receptors is a woman aged 18-35 years in good health and CMV-seropositive.

The chain couples TRBV7-9 to TRBJ1-4; 10 nucleotides align to TRBD1. Germline V gene sequence: CDR1 SEHNR, CDR2 FQNEAQ (reference sequence). With 4 bases clipped from V and 7 bases from J, the junction kept 3 bases outside the gene matches. The CDR3 loop spans 14 amino acids. The DNA of the CDR3 is TGTGCCAGCAGCTCGACAGGGGGCGGTGAAAAACTGTTTTTT. This translates into CASSSTGGGEKLFF.

CDR3 residues: CASSKGQGRDNEQFF. In nucleotides, the CDR3 is TGCGCCAGCAGCAAGGGACAGGGGAGGGACAATGAGCAGTTCTTC. J is TRBJ2-1 and V is TRBV4-1, with 10 nucleotides matching TRBD1. Germline V gives CDR1 MGHRA, CDR2 YSYEKL. The V and J ends lost 5 bases and 5 bases, in that order; junction bases with no gene match: 6. The CDR3 loop spans 15 amino acids.

The J gene is TRBJ1-2, the V gene TRBV29-1, with TRBD1 matching over 8 bases. CDR3 length equals 15 residues. Looked up from germline, CDR1 is SQVTM and CDR2 is ANQGSEA. V shed 0 bases and J 6 bases; nucleotides not matched to a gene: 9. The CDR3 DNA sequence: TGCAGCGTTGAAGAGACTTCAGGGGGCTCTAATGGCTACACCTTC. Translated: CSVEETSGGSNGYTF.

The genes are TRBV13 and TRBJ2-5; 16 positions agree with TRBD2. This CDR3 has 18 amino acids. J gave up 5 bases and V 4 bases, and 10 bases lay outside the gene matches. CDR1 is PRHDT and CDR2 is FYEKMQ in the germline V gene (reference sequence). Written as DNA, the CDR3 is TGTGCCAGCAGCTGGGGACTAGCGGGAGGGGGTCGTGCGGAGACCCAGTACTTC. It codes for CASSWGLAGGGRAETQYF.

CDR3 DNA: TGTGCCAGCAAGGACTGGAACTCTGGAAACACCATATATTTT. Residues: CASKDWNSGNTIYF. The J gene is TRBJ1-3, the V gene TRBV6-6; D not resolved. Trimming shortened V by 7 bases and J by 0 bases, and 10 bases separated the two germline ends. Germline V gene lookup returns CDR1 MNHNY and CDR2 SVGAGI (reference sequence). The CDR3 runs 14 residues.

V gene TRBV7-9 combines with J gene TRBJ2-1; D ambiguous. V lost 1 base to trimming and J lost 12 bases, with 13 bases between them. This CDR3 contains 13 residues. Germline assignment: CDR1 SEHNR and CDR2 FQNEAQ (reference sequence). The CDR3 sequence is CASSLVEEERQFF. CDR3 nucleotide sequence: TGTGCCAGCAGCTTAGTTGAGGAAGAAAGGCAGTTCTTC.

The V gene is TRBV5-1, the J gene TRBJ1-2; 8 bases are shared with TRBD1. V gave up 0 bases and J gave up 6 bases; unmatched junction bases: 1. The CDR3 length is 13 residues. CDR1 and CDR2 from the germline V gene are SGHRS and YFSETQ. In nucleotides, the CDR3 is TGCGCCAGCAGCTTGGCAGGGGGCGATGGCTACACCTTC. Encoded protein: CASSLAGGDGYTF.

This chain connects TRBV2 to TRBJ1-1; D uncertain. Trimming pared 6 bases from V and 4 bases from J, leaving 12 bases between. This CDR3 is 13 amino acids long. Germline V gene data show CDR1 as SNHLY and CDR2 as FYNNEI. The DNA of the CDR3 is TGTGCCAGCAGGTCTGGGCGGGGCACTGAAGCTTTCTTT. This translates into CASRSGRGTEAFF.

J is TRBJ2-7 and V is TRBV7-2; 11 bases match TRBD1. The CDR3 totals 14 residues. The V and J ends lost 4 bases and 3 bases, in that order; junction bases with no gene match: 2. CDR1 SGHTA and CDR2 FQGNSA come from the germline V gene. The CDR3 nucleotides are TGTGCCAGCAGCTCGGGGACAGGGGGCTACGAGCAGTACTTC. Its protein is CASSSGTGGYEQYF.

The J gene is TRBJ2-4, the V gene TRBV15, with TRBD2 matching over 12 bases. V shed 1 base, J shed 0 bases, and the junction held 1 base outside the gene matches. CDR1 is LNHNV, CDR2 YYDKDF, per germline (reference sequence). The CDR3 totals 17 residues. CDR3 nucleotide sequence: TGTGCCACCAGCAGAGCTAGCGGGGGGGTAGCCAAAAACATTCAGTACTTC. As protein: CATSRASGGVAKNIQYF.

The genes are TRBV30 and TRBJ2-3, with D perhaps TRBD2 (6 bases). V was shortened by 3 bases and J by 0 bases, with 13 bases between the two germline ends. There are 15 residues in the CDR3. From germline, CDR1 is GTSNPN and CDR2 SVGIG (reference sequence). The CDR3 protein is CAWRRPGLSTDTQYF. DNA of the CDR3: TGTGCCTGGAGACGCCCGGGACTTAGCACAGATACGCAGTATTTT.

This chain uses TRBV7-2 with TRBJ1-1; TRBD1 might be the D (6 bases). The CDR3 totals 15 residues. V lost 5 bases and J 4 bases, leaving 17 bases between the germline ends. Germline V lookup: CDR1 SGHTA, CDR2 FQGNSA. The CDR3: CASSNLILGATEAFF. The CDR3 coding sequence is TGTGCCAGCAGCAATCTCATCCTGGGGGCCACTGAAGCTTTCTTT. The full variable domain, rest sourced from reference TRBV7-2 and TRBJ1-1, is GAGVSQSPSNKVTEKGKDVELRCDPISGHTALYWYRQSLGQGLEFLIYFQGNSAPDKSGLPSDRFSAERTGGSVSTLTIQRTQQEDSAVYLCASSNLILGATEAFFGQGTRLTVV.

The chain has TRBV5-3 and TRBJ1-4, with D possibly matching TRBD1 (6 bases). TRBV5-3 qualifies as an ORF whose function is uncertain. The CDR3 totals 18 residues. Deletions cut 1 base from V and 2 bases from J, with 18 bases between. The DNA of the CDR3 is TGTGCCAGAAGCTTGTCTCAGGGGAACATGGAGACTAATGAAAAACTGTTTTTT. The encoded protein is CARSLSQGNMETNEKLFF.

The rearrangement joins TRBV9 to TRBJ2-5; 10 positions match TRBD2. From germline, CDR1 is SGDLS and CDR2 YYNGEE. The V gene end was trimmed by 6 bases and the J gene end by 4 bases; junction bases not matched to a gene: 9. The CDR3 is 15 residues long. The CDR3 nucleotides are TGTGCCAGCACCCCCAGCGGGGGGGCTCCAGAGACCCAGTACTTC. This encodes CASTPSGGAPETQYF. Full variable domain (remainder filled in from reference TRBV9 and TRBJ2-5): DSGVTQTPKHLITATGQRVTLRCSPRSGDLSVYWYQQSLDQGLQFLIQYYNGEERAKGNILERFSAQQFPDLHSELNLSSLELGDSALYFCASTPSGGAPETQYFGPGTRLLVL.

V usage is TRBV19 and J usage is TRBJ1-1; D gene unclear. V was cut by 3 bases and J by 0 bases, with 11 bases left in between. The CDR3 is made up of 15 amino acids. Germline CDR1 LNHDA, CDR2 SQIVND (reference sequence). The chain's CDR3 is CASSMLKEMNTEAFF. In DNA form, the CDR3 reads TGTGCCAGTAGTATGCTAAAGGAGATGAACACTGAAGCTTTCTTT.

V gene TRBV30 combines with J gene TRBJ1-3, with TRBD1 as a possible D gene (6 bases). Germline V CDR1 and CDR2: GTSNPN, SVGIG (reference sequence). This CDR3 comprises 15 residues. Between the trimmed V and J ends, which lost 2 bases and 0 bases, there was a span of 11 bases. CDR3 sequence (DNA): TGTGCCTGGAGTACAGGGAGCGCCTCTGGAAACACCATATATTTT. Residues: CAWSTGSASGNTIYF.

The V call is TRBV9, the J call TRBJ2-4, with a possible D match to TRBD1 (6 bases). Per the germline V gene, CDR1 is SGDLS and CDR2 is YYNGEE. The CDR3 loop spans 14 amino acids. Deletions cut 0 bases from V and 4 bases from J, with 8 bases between. The CDR3 DNA reads TGTGCCAGCAGCGTAGGTGGGACAAAAAACATTCAGTACTTC. This translates into CASSVGGTKNIQYF.

This chain connects TRBV18 to TRBJ1-1, with D tentatively TRBD1 (6 bases). The V end lost 0 bases, the J end lost 3 bases, and 8 bases lay between the germline ends. In germline, CDR1 is KGHSH, CDR2 LQKENI. The length of the CDR3 is 14 residues. CDR3 protein: CASSPPKGDTEAFF. DNA of the CDR3: TGTGCCAGCTCACCACCTAAGGGGGACACTGAAGCTTTCTTT.

This clone was recorded a few times. V gene TRBV5-1 combines with J gene TRBJ2-7, with D possibly TRBD1 on 6 matching bases. The CDR3 sequence is 14 residues long. Germline lookup yields CDR1 SGHRS and CDR2 YFSETQ. Trimming shortened V by 1 base and J by 0 bases, and 8 bases separated the two germline ends. CDR3: CASSLSGVSYEQYF. In nucleotides, the CDR3 is TGCGCCAGCAGCTTGTCAGGGGTCTCCTACGAGCAGTACTTC.

The rearrangement uses TRBV5-1 and TRBJ2-1, with D possibly being TRBD1 (5 bases). The germline gives CDR1 SGHRS, CDR2 YFSETQ. The CDR3 contains 15 residues. V was clipped by 0 bases and J by 3 bases, with 10 bases between them. CDR3 DNA: TGCGCCAGCAGCTTGGGAGTAGGGGTCTACAATGAGCAGTTCTTC. It encodes CASSLGVGVYNEQFF. The complete variable domain, with remaining parts taken from reference TRBV5-1 and TRBJ2-1, reads KAGVTQTPRYLIKTRGQQVTLSCSPISGHRSVSWYQQTPGQGLQFLFEYFSETQRNKGNFPGRFSGRQFSNSRSEMNVSTLELGDSALYLCASSLGVGVYNEQFFGPGTRLTVL.

The rearrangement links TRBV5-5 to TRBJ2-7; D possibly corresponds to TRBD2 (6 bases). Deletions cut 2 bases from V and 9 bases from J, with 30 bases between. Germline V gene data show CDR1 as SGHKS and CDR2 as YYEKEE (reference sequence). The CDR3 has 18 residues. The CDR3 sequence: CASSFYLSRPRGLFGQYF. The CDR3 nucleotides read TGTGCCAGCAGCTTTTATCTCTCGCGACCGCGGGGTCTCTTCGGGCAGTACTTC.

The chain couples TRBV2 to TRBJ2-5; no clear D. V was pared by 10 bases and J by 2 bases, with 8 bases between. This CDR3 has 11 amino acids. Germline V gene sequence: CDR1 SNHLY, CDR2 FYNNEI. Here the CDR3 reads CAIGSQETQYF. In nucleotides, the CDR3 is TGTGCCATCGGGTCTCAAGAGACCCAGTACTTC. The complete variable domain, with remaining parts taken from reference TRBV2 and TRBJ2-5, reads EPEVTQTPSHQVTQMGQEVILRCVPISNHLYFYWYRQILGQKVEFLVSFYNNEISEKSEIFDDQFSVERPDGSNFTLKIRSTKLEDSAMYFCAIGSQETQYFGPGTRLLVL.

V and J are TRBV6-5 and TRBJ2-7, with 10 nucleotides matching TRBD1. This CDR3 comprises 13 residues. Germline trimming cut 4 bases from V and 10 bases from J; bases unmatched to any gene: 7. From germline, CDR1 is MNHEY and CDR2 SVGAGI. The CDR3 DNA follows: TGTGCCAGCAGTTTCGCCGGGACAGGGGATCAGTACTTC. It codes for CASSFAGTGDQYF.

This sequence joins TRBV7-3 and TRBJ1-1, with TRBD1 as a possible D gene (5 bases). The CDR3 has 15 amino acids. V lost 2 bases and J 5 bases, leaving 15 bases between the germline ends. Germline CDR1 and CDR2: SGHTA and FQGTGA. The CDR3, as DNA: TGTGCCAGCAGCTTAGTGGTACAGGCGGGGACTGAAGCTTTCTTT. Its protein is CASSLVVQAGTEAFF.